This T cell receptor (beta chain) was captured by sequencing in a study of blood T cell repertoires in COVID-19. Study-wide background: Collection of acute and convalescent COVID-19 samples took place in the United States, Italy and Spain. The cDNA or gDNA used as material had been derived from T cells, B-cell-depleted T cells, or PBMCs.

CDR3 length equals 14 residues. The germline CDR1 and CDR2 sequences are MNHEY and SVGAGI. After removal of 6 bases from V and 2 bases from J, the junction contained 5 bases not matched to a gene. Authors' methods: Reference gene primer amplification gave nucleated cell count estimates. Data came from immunoSEQ multiplex PCR; TCRdb stores just in-frame clones and leaves some out. The D gene and trimming were derived from the DNA, and the V and J assignments and clone size from that table. The sample carries about 260,000 clones, approximately 90% recorded once. The sample was peripheral blood. This chain joins TRBV6-5 and TRBJ2-3; 7 nucleotides match TRBD2. The source of this sequence is a woman in her thirties or forties with acute or convalescent COVID-19. CDR3 protein: CASSAGVSTDTQYF. CDR3 DNA: TGTGCCAGCAGCGCGGGGGTTTCCACAGATACGCAGTATTTT.